The 8 T cell receptor beta chains below all came from one sample that was sequenced in a study of T cell responses to AZD1222 COVID-19 vaccine. Only in-frame clones appear in the TCRdb table, and some are missing; sequencing was by immunoSEQ multiplex PCR. Found here are approximately 82,000 clones, 80% to 90% of them singletons; the top ten hold 10% to 15%. The sample here was peripheral blood, taken on day 0 of AZD1222 vaccination. Receptor source: an adult in good health.

V is TRBV5-1 and J is TRBJ2-5; D might be TRBD2 (6 bases). V was shortened by 6 bases and J by 0 bases, with 6 bases between the two germline ends. The CDR3 is 12 amino acids. CDR1 and CDR2 from the germline V gene are SGHRS and YFSETQ. CDR3 amino acids: CASTGDQETQYF. The DNA of the CDR3 is TGCGCCAGCACGGGGGACCAAGAGACCCAGTACTTC.

The chain couples TRBV10-3 to TRBJ1-5; D is undetermined. The germline V gene has CDR1 ENHRY and CDR2 SYGVKD. The V end lost 4 bases, the J end lost 3 bases, and 4 bases lay between the germline ends. This CDR3 region has 12 residues. CDR3 coding DNA: TGTGCCATCAGTGGGACCAATCAGCCCCAGCATTTT. This encodes CAISGTNQPQHF.

The gene calls are TRBV28 and TRBJ2-2; no clear D gene. CDR1 MDHEN and CDR2 SYDVKM come from the germline V gene. CDR3 length equals 14 residues. Deletions cut 3 bases from V and 1 base from J, with 6 bases between. CDR3: CASSLAENTGELFF. The DNA for the CDR3 is TGTGCCAGCAGTTTGGCAGAGAACACCGGGGAGCTGTTTTTT.

The CDR3 spells CASSLDRPNTEAFF. CDR3 DNA: TGCGCCAGCAGCCTGGACAGGCCGAACACTGAAGCTTTCTTT. The chain uses TRBV5-1 and TRBJ1-1, with TRBD1 matching 7 bases. Germline V gene data show CDR1 as SGHRS and CDR2 as YFSETQ. Unmatched junction bases numbered 4, after V lost 4 bases and J lost 1 base. The CDR3 extends over 14 amino acids. Using reference TRBV5-1 and TRBJ1-1 for the parts outside the CDR3, the full variable domain is KAGVTQTPRYLIKTRGQQVTLSCSPISGHRSVSWYQQTPGQGLQFLFEYFSETQRNKGNFPGRFSGRQFSNSRSEMNVSTLELGDSALYLCASSLDRPNTEAFFGQGTRLTVV.

The rearrangement uses TRBV5-5 and TRBJ2-3; perhaps TRBD1 as D (5 bases). The CDR3 is 13 amino acids. V dropped 4 bases and J dropped 3 bases, with 9 bases sitting between them. The germline CDR1 and CDR2 sequences are SGHKS and YYEKEE (reference sequence). CDR3 sequence (DNA): TGTGCCAGCAGCCGTGACAGTACAGATACGCAGTATTTT. Protein product: CASSRDSTDTQYF.

The V gene is TRBV4-2, the J gene TRBJ2-1; weak D call: TRBD2 (6 bases). V lost 5 bases to trimming and J lost 7 bases, with 15 bases between them. Germline CDR1 and CDR2: LGHNA and YNFKEQ. This CDR3 region has 14 residues. For the CDR3, the DNA is TGTGCCAGCAGCTTAAGAGGCGGGGCGAATGAGCAGTTCTTC. It encodes CASSLRGGANEQFF.

This clone was recorded a few times. V and J are TRBV4-3 and TRBJ2-7, with 9 bases that match TRBD1. Germline V gene data show CDR1 as LGHNA and CDR2 as YSLEER. J lost 4 bases, V lost 1 base, and 11 bases had no gene match. This CDR3 comprises 17 residues. DNA for the CDR3: TGCGCCAGCAGCCAAGTGTTGGACAGGGGTGATCTGTACGAGCAGTACTTC. Amino acids: CASSQVLDRGDLYEQYF.

The chain links TRBV19 to TRBJ2-1, with TRBD2 matching over 7 bases. In germline, CDR1 is LNHDA, CDR2 SQIVND (reference sequence). The CDR3 length is 17 residues. With V trimmed by 2 bases and J by 5 bases, 12 bases remained unmatched. CDR3 sequence reads: CASSIMAGLAVNNEQFF. CDR3 bases: TGTGCCAGTAGTATAATGGCGGGGCTAGCGGTAAACAATGAGCAGTTCTTC. The whole variable domain, filled in from reference TRBV19 and TRBJ2-1, reads DGGITQSPKYLFRKEGQNVTLSCEQNLNHDAMYWYRQDPGQGLRLIYYSQIVNDFQKGDIAEGYSVSREKKESFPLTVTSAQKNPTAFYLCASSIMAGLAVNNEQFFGPGTRLTVL.